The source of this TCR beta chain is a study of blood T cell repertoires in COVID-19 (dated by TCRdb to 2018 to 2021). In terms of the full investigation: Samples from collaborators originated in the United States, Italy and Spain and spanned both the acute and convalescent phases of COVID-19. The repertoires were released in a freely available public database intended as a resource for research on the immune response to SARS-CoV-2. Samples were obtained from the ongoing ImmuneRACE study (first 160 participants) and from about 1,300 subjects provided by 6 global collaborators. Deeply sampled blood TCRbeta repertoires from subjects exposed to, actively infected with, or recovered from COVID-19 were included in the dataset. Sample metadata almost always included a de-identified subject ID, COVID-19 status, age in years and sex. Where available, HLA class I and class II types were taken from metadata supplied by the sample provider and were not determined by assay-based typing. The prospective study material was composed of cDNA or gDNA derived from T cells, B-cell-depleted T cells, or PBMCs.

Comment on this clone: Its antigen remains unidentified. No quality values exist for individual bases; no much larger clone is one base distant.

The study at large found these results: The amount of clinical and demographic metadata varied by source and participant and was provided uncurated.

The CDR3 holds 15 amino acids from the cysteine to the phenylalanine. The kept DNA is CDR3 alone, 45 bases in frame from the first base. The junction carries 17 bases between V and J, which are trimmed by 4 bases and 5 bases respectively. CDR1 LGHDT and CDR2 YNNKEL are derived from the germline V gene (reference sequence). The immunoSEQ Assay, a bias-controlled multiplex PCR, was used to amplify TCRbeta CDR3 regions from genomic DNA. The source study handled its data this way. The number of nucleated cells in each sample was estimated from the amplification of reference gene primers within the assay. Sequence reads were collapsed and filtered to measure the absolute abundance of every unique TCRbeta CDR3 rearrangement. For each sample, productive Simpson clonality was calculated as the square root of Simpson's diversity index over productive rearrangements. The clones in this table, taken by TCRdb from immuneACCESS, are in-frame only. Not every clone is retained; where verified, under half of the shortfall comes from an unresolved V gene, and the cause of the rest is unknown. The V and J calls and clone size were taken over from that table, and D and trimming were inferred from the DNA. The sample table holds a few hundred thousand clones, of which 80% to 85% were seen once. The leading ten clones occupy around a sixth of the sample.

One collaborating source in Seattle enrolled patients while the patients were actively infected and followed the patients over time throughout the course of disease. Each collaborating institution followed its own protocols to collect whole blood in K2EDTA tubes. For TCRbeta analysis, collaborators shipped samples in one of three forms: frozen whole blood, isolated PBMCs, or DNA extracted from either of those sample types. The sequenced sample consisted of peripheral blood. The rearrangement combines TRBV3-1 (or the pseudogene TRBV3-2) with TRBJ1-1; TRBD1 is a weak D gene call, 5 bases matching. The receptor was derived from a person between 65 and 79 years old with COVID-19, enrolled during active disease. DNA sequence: TGTGCCAGCAGCCGCCCTTGGGGGGGAGGGACTGAAGCTTTCTTT. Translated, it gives CASSRPWGGGTEAFF.